The next 22 T cell receptor beta chains were all read from a single sample in a study of response to subunit inactivated influenza vaccine. Each CDR3 protein gets one entry after TCRdb re-called the RT-PCR reads with MiXCR. This table has more than 550,000 distinct CDR3 sequences, around 11% appearing once. The same sample was also studied in work on T cells expressing NK-cell markers. Per that paper: Synthesis of TCR beta cDNA relied on 5'RACE template switching carrying UMIs.

This material consisted of PBMCs from blood, taken on the day of vaccination. These receptor sequences come from a man aged 45-60 years who received an inactivated influenza vaccine.

The sample holds many counts of this clonotype. The rearrangement uses TRBV12-3 or TRBV12-4 and TRBJ2-2, with D maybe TRBD2 (5 bases). This CDR3 contains 15 residues. The V end was cut by 7 bases, the J end by 2 bases, with 14 bases between. CDR3 sequence (DNA): TGTGCCAGCAAAGCTCTGGCGGGTAACACCGGGGAGCTGTTTTTT. Translation: CASKALAGNTGELFF.

The chain combines TRBV20-1 with TRBJ2-3, with D possibly being TRBD1 (5 bases). Trimming cost V 6 bases and J 5 bases, with 15 bases left between them. CDR3 length: 13 residues. Germline V gene data show CDR1 as DFQATT and CDR2 as SNEGSKA (reference sequence). This CDR3 reads CSAAKTVRDTQYF. Here the CDR3 DNA reads TGCAGTGCGGCGAAGACAGTTCGAGATACGCAGTATTTT.

V gene TRBV5-1 combines with J gene TRBJ1-1, with D perhaps matching TRBD1 (6 bases). This CDR3 spans 13 amino acids. CDR1 SGHRS and CDR2 YFSETQ come from the germline V gene. V was clipped by 4 bases and J by 11 bases, with 18 bases between them. For the CDR3, the DNA is TGCGCCAGCAGCGGCGGACAGACTGGTTCTGCTTTCTTT. It yields the protein CASSGGQTGSAFF.

This clonotype was detected ten times or more. The chain carries TRBV12-3 or TRBV12-4 and TRBJ1-6; D is ambiguous. Trimming took off 3 bases at V and 3 bases at J, with 6 bases between the two ends. CDR3 length: 14 amino acids. CDR3 coding DNA: TGTGCCAGCAGTTTGAAGCTCTATAATTCACCCCTCCACTTT. This sequence encodes CASSLKLYNSPLHF.

The V and J genes are TRBV5-1 and TRBJ2-1, with D possibly TRBD1 on 5 matching bases. This CDR3 has 15 residues. The V end lost 6 bases, the J end lost 7 bases, and 20 bases lay between the germline ends. The germline V gene has CDR1 SGHRS and CDR2 YFSETQ. The CDR3 protein is CASTAWGRVVNEQFF. CDR3 nucleotide sequence: TGCGCCAGCACCGCCTGGGGCAGGGTGGTGAATGAGCAGTTCTTC.

CDR3 amino acids: CASRAVYEQYF. The CDR3 region has the DNA TGTGCCAGCAGGGCCGTCTACGAGCAGTACTTC. The gene calls are TRBV25-1 and TRBJ2-7; D is ambiguous. Germline V gene data show CDR1 as MGHDK and CDR2 as SYGVNS. The V end was cut by 6 bases, the J end by 3 bases, with 6 bases between. This CDR3 is 11 amino acids long.

J is TRBJ1-6 and V is TRBV28, with D possibly TRBD1 on 5 matching bases. Trimming cost V 5 bases and J 10 bases, with 18 bases left between them. CDR3 size: 15 residues. Germline V gene sequence: CDR1 MDHEN, CDR2 SYDVKM. CDR3 residues: CASSPLAGASSPLHF. The CDR3, as DNA: TGTGCCAGCAGTCCCCTAGCCGGGGCGAGCTCACCCCTCCACTTT.

The V call is TRBV29-1, the J call TRBJ2-7; 7 nucleotides align to TRBD1. The CDR3 runs 13 residues. Germline V gene sequence: CDR1 SQVTM, CDR2 ANQGSEA. The V gene end was trimmed by 6 bases and the J gene end by 3 bases; junction bases not matched to a gene: 8. This CDR3 reads CSVKQGLGYEQYF. In nucleotides, the CDR3 is TGCAGCGTGAAACAGGGGTTGGGCTACGAGCAGTACTTC.

This clonotype was counted only a few times. CDR3 protein: CSTKEGAYSSYNEQFF. Written as DNA, the CDR3 is TGCAGCACCAAGGAGGGGGCCTACTCTTCCTACAATGAGCAGTTCTTC. This chain joins TRBV29-1 and TRBJ2-1; D perhaps matches TRBD1 (7 bases). V was clipped by 8 bases and J by 1 base, with 21 bases between them. The germline gives CDR1 SQVTM, CDR2 ANQGSEA. There are 16 residues in the CDR3.

There are a few counts of this clonotype. The chain combines TRBV7-2 with TRBJ1-4; D uncertain. Trimming removed 5 bases from V and 7 bases from J, with 17 bases in between. The length of the CDR3 is 15 residues. CDR1 is SGHTA and CDR2 is FQGNSA in the germline V gene. CDR3 region: CASSLDSLRSEKLFF. In DNA form, the CDR3 reads TGTGCCAGCAGCCTGGACTCCCTAAGGAGTGAAAAACTGTTTTTT.

The chain is built from TRBV9 and TRBJ2-3; D might be TRBD2 (6 bases). CDR3 length: 17 residues. V lost 4 bases, J lost 6 bases, and 24 bases lay in between. Germline V gene data show CDR1 as SGDLS and CDR2 as YYNGEE. The CDR3 sequence: CASSPTGRAGREDTQYF. DNA for the CDR3: TGTGCCAGCAGCCCAACGGGGCGAGCCGGACGGGAGGATACGCAGTATTTT.

This clonotype was observed a few times. This rearrangement joins TRBV20-1 to TRBJ2-7, with TRBD1 matching over 9 bases. V shed 3 bases, J shed 2 bases, and the junction held 8 bases outside the gene matches. The CDR3 is 15 residues long. Germline CDR1 DFQATT, CDR2 SNEGSKA (reference sequence). The CDR3 protein is CSARGTGTGTYEQYF. The DNA for the CDR3 is TGCAGTGCTAGGGGGACCGGGACAGGGACCTACGAGCAGTACTTC.

The chain has TRBV4-2 and TRBJ2-1, with D possibly TRBD2 on 5 matching bases. Per the germline V gene, CDR1 is LGHNA and CDR2 is YNFKEQ. This CDR3 spans 16 amino acids. Trimming took off 0 bases at V and 9 bases at J, with 18 bases between the two ends. For the CDR3, the DNA is TGTGCCAGCAGCCAAGAGGGTGGTCTAGCTACCGGTGAGCAGTTCTTC. Protein product: CASSQEGGLATGEQFF.

This clonotype was observed a few times. The chain uses TRBV5-1 and TRBJ1-3; tentatively, D is TRBD1 (5 bases). Trimming took off 0 bases at V and 2 bases at J, with 18 bases between the two ends. Germline V gene data show CDR1 as SGHRS and CDR2 as YFSETQ. CDR3 length: 18 amino acids. CDR3 amino acids: CASSLVTATIVPGNTIYF. The CDR3 DNA reads TGCGCCAGCAGCTTGGTGACAGCTACAATAGTCCCTGGAAACACCATATATTTT.

The genes are TRBV7-8 and TRBJ2-2; the D gene is possibly TRBD2 (5 bases). The CDR3 has 14 residues. Germline CDR1 and CDR2: SGHVS and FQNEAQ. Trimming shortened V by 4 bases and J by 7 bases, and 13 bases separated the two germline ends. The CDR3 DNA follows: TGTGCCAGCAGCTCCATCCGAGGGCACGGGGAGCTGTTTTTT. It codes for CASSSIRGHGELFF.

In its sample, this clonotype was seen many times. This sequence joins TRBV5-1 and TRBJ1-2; no clear D. The CDR3 runs 14 residues. Trimming took off 7 bases at V and 4 bases at J, with 17 bases between the two ends. Looked up from germline, CDR1 is SGHRS and CDR2 is YFSETQ. CDR3 region: CASSNSGGSYGYTF. CDR3 coding DNA: TGCGCCAGCTCAAACAGCGGAGGGAGCTATGGCTACACCTTC.

This clonotype was detected a few times. The chain is built from TRBV7-9 and TRBJ2-5; 8 bases are shared with TRBD1. This CDR3 region has 17 residues. Trimming removed 1 base from V and 2 bases from J; junction bases left unmatched: 9. Germline CDR1 and CDR2: SEHNR and FQNEAQ (reference sequence). This CDR3 is CASSLVFGDRSQETQYF. The CDR3 coding sequence is TGTGCCAGCAGCTTAGTGTTTGGGGACAGGAGTCAAGAGACCCAGTACTTC.

This clonotype was counted many times. This rearrangement joins TRBV12-3 or TRBV12-4 to TRBJ2-2, with TRBD1 matching 8 bases. Unmatched junction bases numbered 5, after V lost 5 bases and J lost 3 bases. The CDR3 sequence is 15 residues long. This CDR3 is CASSGGTGYTGELFF. In nucleotides, the CDR3 is TGTGCCAGCAGTGGTGGGACAGGTTACACCGGGGAGCTGTTTTTT.

This clonotype was seen only a few times. The rearrangement links TRBV11-2 to TRBJ1-1; D remains ambiguous. The germline V and J ends were trimmed by 8 bases and 3 bases, with 28 bases remaining between them. Germline loops: CDR1 SGHAT, CDR2 FQNNGV. The CDR3 is 18 residues long. The CDR3 sequence is CASLQWGREYLRDTEAFF. For the CDR3, the DNA is TGTGCCAGCCTACAGTGGGGAAGGGAATACCTCCGAGACACTGAAGCTTTCTTT.

This clonotype has ten or more counts. V usage is TRBV20-1 and J usage is TRBJ2-1, with TRBD1 matching 8 bases. The CDR3 sequence is 15 residues long. CDR1 and CDR2 (germline): DFQATT, SNEGSKA (reference sequence). CDR3 loop: CNKGVCGRGLNEQFF. The CDR3 DNA reads TGCAATAAGGGGGTGTGTGGCAGGGGGCTCAATGAGCAGTTCTTC.

The rearrangement links TRBV20-1 to TRBJ2-5, with D possibly called TRBD1 or TRBD2 (5 bases each). Per the germline V gene, CDR1 is DFQATT and CDR2 is SNEGSKA (reference sequence). The CDR3 extends over 18 amino acids. V lost 3 bases, J lost 2 bases, and 25 bases lay in between. The CDR3 coding sequence is TGCAGTGCTAGGGCCGGGACCAACAGAGCCAAGGGACAAGAGACCCAGTACTTC. As protein: CSARAGTNRAKGQETQYF.

This rearrangement joins TRBV7-2 to TRBJ2-1, with 9 positions matching TRBD2. Germline trimming cut 3 bases from V and 3 bases from J; bases unmatched to any gene: 6. The CDR3 is 16 amino acids. CDR1 SGHTA and CDR2 FQGNSA come from the germline V gene. The CDR3 loop reads CASSFLAGSNYNEQFF. The DNA of the CDR3 is TGTGCCAGCAGCTTTCTAGCGGGGTCTAACTACAATGAGCAGTTCTTC.